Listed below are T cell receptor beta chains from one sample, sequenced in a study of CD8 T cells in Susac syndrome. TCRdb passed the immunoSEQ multiplex PCR reads through MiXCR, listing each CDR3 protein once. Counted here are more than 100,000 distinct CDR3 sequences, 90% to 95% occurring once; the ten biggest clones make up 0.12%. The sample taken for sequencing was CD4+ T cells from PBMCs. The origin of the receptors is a human donor in good health. CDR3s include the opening cysteine and the closing phenylalanine or tryptophan. The D gene is left open where the match is weak. Only part of the rows carry a size: once, few, many, or a class if the clone is expanded.

abundance	v_gene	d_gene	j_gene	len	CDR3aa	CDR3nt
-	TRBV29-1	-	TRBJ2-1	15	CSVAPGPISYNEQFF	TGCAGCGTCGCGCCGGGACCCATCTCCTACAATGAGCAGTTCTTC
-	TRBV19	-	TRBJ1-5	15	CASSTIPGSNQPQHF	TGTGCCAGTAGTACCATTCCCGGTAGCAATCAGCCCCAGCATTTT
once	TRBV18	TRBD1	TRBJ1-5	16	CASSPRQGALDQPQHF	TGTGCCAGCTCACCCAGACAGGGGGCTCTGGATCAGCCCCAGCATTTT
-	TRBV12-3/TRBV12-4	-	TRBJ2-3	13	CASTLGRTDTQYF	TGTGCCAGCACCCTGGGCCGCACAGATACGCAGTATTTT
-	TRBV7-2	TRBD2	TRBJ2-7	15	CASSVSGGTGYEQYF	TGTGCCAGCAGCGTCTCGGGGGGAACAGGCTACGAGCAGTACTTC
-	TRBV5-1	-	TRBJ2-5	16	CASSFVPTGRQETQYF	TGCGCCAGCAGCTTTGTTCCGACAGGGAGGCAAGAGACCCAGTACTTC
-	TRBV19	TRBD2	TRBJ2-7	15	CASSELAASSYEQYF	TGTGCCAGTAGCGAACTAGCGGCGAGTTCCTACGAGCAGTACTTC
-	TRBV13	TRBD2	TRBJ2-7	15	CASSFGLAGGGEQYF	TGTGCCAGCAGCTTTGGACTAGCGGGTGGGGGCGAGCAGTACTTC
-	TRBV6-5	-	TRBJ2-3	14	CASKRTASTDTQYF	TGTGCCAGTAAACGGACCGCTAGCACAGATACGCAGTATTTT
-	TRBV3-1	-	TRBJ1-2	13	CASSQESRSGYTF	TGTGCCAGCAGCCAAGAATCGCGTTCGGGCTACACCTTC
-	TRBV2	TRBD1	TRBJ2-5	14	CASRTQGAGETQYF	TGTGCCAGCAGGACCCAGGGGGCAGGGGAGACCCAGTACTTC
-	TRBV3-1	-	TRBJ1-2	15	CASSQDRNAEVGYTF	TGTGCCAGCAGCCAAGATAGGAACGCGGAAGTAGGCTACACCTTC
-	TRBV29-1	TRBD1	TRBJ2-5	12	CSEMGQAETQYF	TGCAGCGAGATGGGACAGGCTGAGACCCAGTACTTC
-	TRBV29-1	-	TRBJ2-3	11	CSSPLKDTQYF	TGCAGTTCTCCCCTAAAGGATACGCAGTATTTT
-	TRBV6-6	TRBD2	TRBJ2-1	14	CAKRGSASYNEQFF	TGTGCCAAGCGGGGGAGCGCCTCCTACAATGAGCAGTTCTTC
-	TRBV27	-	TRBJ2-2	15	CASRSPGVRAGELFF	TGTGCCAGCAGGAGTCCAGGGGTAAGGGCCGGGGAGCTGTTTTTT
few	TRBV5-6	-	TRBJ2-7	12	CASSLYSYEQYF	TGTGCCAGCAGCTTATACAGCTACGAGCAGTACTTC
-	TRBV30	TRBD1	TRBJ2-2	14	CAWRTGSNTGELFF	TGTGCCTGGCGGACAGGGTCGAACACCGGGGAGCTGTTTTTT
once	TRBV19	TRBD1	TRBJ1-1	14	CASSHRGQDTEAFF	TGTGCCAGTAGTCACAGGGGGCAGGACACTGAAGCTTTCTTT
-	TRBV3-1	TRBD2	TRBJ2-2	14	CASSQRTSPGELFF	TGTGCCAGCAGCCAAAGGACTAGTCCCGGGGAGCTGTTTTTT